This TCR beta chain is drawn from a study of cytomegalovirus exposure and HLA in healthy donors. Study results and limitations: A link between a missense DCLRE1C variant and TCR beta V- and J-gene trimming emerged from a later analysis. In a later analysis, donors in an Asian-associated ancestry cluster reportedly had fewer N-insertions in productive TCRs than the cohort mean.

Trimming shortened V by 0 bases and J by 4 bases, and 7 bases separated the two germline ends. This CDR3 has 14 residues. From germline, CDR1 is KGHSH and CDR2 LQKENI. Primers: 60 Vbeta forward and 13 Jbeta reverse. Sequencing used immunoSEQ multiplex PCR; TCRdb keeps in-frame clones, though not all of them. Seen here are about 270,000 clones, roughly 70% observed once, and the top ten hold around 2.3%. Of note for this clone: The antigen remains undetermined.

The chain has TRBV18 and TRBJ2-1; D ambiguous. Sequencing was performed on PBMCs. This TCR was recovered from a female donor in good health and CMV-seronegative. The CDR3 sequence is CASSPPSTYNEQFF. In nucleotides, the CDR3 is TGTGCCAGCTCACCACCGAGTACGTACAATGAGCAGTTCTTC.